This T cell receptor beta chain was found in a study of cytomegalovirus exposure and HLA in healthy donors. Germline assignment: CDR1 ENHRY and CDR2 SYGVKD. The CDR3 contains 14 residues. Trimming cost V 10 bases and J 7 bases, with 22 bases left between them. The primer mix had 60 Vbeta and 13 Jbeta primers. The assay was immunoSEQ multiplex PCR, and TCRdb's table has in-frame clones only and misses some. The sample includes 120,000 or so clones, approximately 80% of them seen just once. V gene TRBV10-3 combines with J gene TRBJ1-1, with D maybe TRBD1 (6 bases). The sample comprised PBMCs. The sequence derives from a man between 45 and 60 years old in good health and CMV-seronegative. The DNA for the CDR3 is TGTGCCACCAAGGGGAGGGGACAATACGGTGAAGCTTTCTTT. Translated, it gives CATKGRGQYGEAFF.